This T cell receptor (beta chain) was documented in a study of molecular identifiers for immune sequencing clone quantification. Notes on this clonotype: A much larger clone lies one base from this, so it may be a read error.

TCRdb redid the calling of the PCR reads with MiXCR, one entry per CDR3 protein. The profile shows approximately 100,000 distinct CDR3 sequences, around 33% of them singletons. The sample taken for sequencing was naive CD8+ T cells from blood, with Jurkat cell RNA spiked in. Stated subset: FACS-sorted CD8+CD4-CCR7+CD45RA+ naive T cells. This TCR derives from a human donor in good health. Some libraries in this study had Jurkat cell RNA spiked in.

The CDR3 DNA sequence: TGTGCCAGCTGTGTGGGGGGTTATAGCAATCAGCCCCAGCATTTT. Translation gives CASCVGGYSNQPQHF. The V call is TRBV7-2, the J call TRBJ1-5; a possible D gene is TRBD1 (5 bases). The CDR3 spans 15 residues. Germline V lookup: CDR1 SGHTA, CDR2 FQGNSA. V dropped 8 bases and J dropped 0 bases, with 14 bases sitting between them.